This T cell receptor beta chain appears in the sequencing data of a study of high-grade serous ovarian cancer treatment subgroups. Notes on the study in general: Spatial context was lost because tumors were sequenced in bulk. Tumors within one patient showed repertoire similarity of roughly 0.095 to 0.85.

This table comes from immunoSEQ multiplex PCR, and its TCRdb copy is limited to in-frame clones, with some not included. The table shows several thousand clones, with roughly 79% occurring only once. As for this clone: Antigen: not known.

Tumor tissue was taken before any definitive surgery or chemotherapy was given. CDR1 SGHKS and CDR2 YYEKEE come from the germline V gene (reference sequence). V was pared by 0 bases and J by 2 bases, with 8 bases between. The CDR3 has 14 amino acids. This chain links TRBV5-5 with TRBJ1-1; D is unresolved. The specimen sequenced was tumor tissue. The TCR was taken from a human donor with high-grade serous ovarian cancer. The CDR3 DNA reads as TGTGCCAGCAGCTTGGACCTGCCAAACACTGAAGCTTTCTTT. Protein sequence: CASSLDLPNTEAFF.